Presented here are 12 T cell receptor beta chains from one specimen sequenced in a study of blood T cell repertoires in COVID-19. Using immunoSEQ multiplex PCR, the repertoire was profiled, and TCRdb retains in-frame clones only, with some absent. The sample lists hundreds of thousands of clones, 80% to 90% occurring once. The specimen was PBMCs or T cells enriched from blood (not recorded which). The source is a woman in her twenties or thirties with acute COVID-19.

Here the CDR3 DNA reads TGTGCCAGCAGTTTTTACCGTGGGACAACGAACACTGAAGCTTTCTTT. Amino acids: CASSFYRGTTNTEAFF. The chain joins TRBV27 to TRBJ1-1, with D perhaps TRBD1 (6 bases). The CDR3 is made up of 16 amino acids. Germline lookup yields CDR1 MNHEY and CDR2 SMNVEV (reference sequence). The V end was cut by 3 bases, the J end by 1 base, with 15 bases between.

The genes are TRBV7-2 and TRBJ1-2, with 9 bases that match TRBD1. V shed 4 bases, J shed 5 bases, and the junction held 20 bases outside the gene matches. This CDR3 is built from 19 residues. Germline loops: CDR1 SGHTA, CDR2 FQGNSA. This chain's CDR3 is CASSSKASRDRVLWYGYTF. The CDR3 DNA follows: TGTGCCAGCAGCTCTAAGGCCTCCCGGGACAGGGTTTTGTGGTATGGCTACACCTTC.

The chain employs TRBV13 and TRBJ1-1; the D is unclear. Germline V gene sequence: CDR1 PRHDT, CDR2 FYEKMQ (reference sequence). The CDR3 runs to 14 residues. V lost 0 bases, J lost 5 bases, and 10 bases lay in between. CDR3 protein: CASSLGSGWTEAFF. The CDR3 region has the DNA TGTGCCAGCAGCTTAGGTAGCGGGTGGACTGAAGCTTTCTTT.

The J gene is TRBJ2-1, the V gene TRBV6-4; 9 positions match TRBD2. J lost 4 bases, V lost 5 bases, and 3 bases had no gene match. This CDR3 has 14 amino acids. CDR1 and CDR2 from the germline V gene are MRHNA and SNTAGT. Here the CDR3 reads CASSFSGGYNEQFF. The CDR3 DNA is TGTGCCAGCAGTTTTAGCGGGGGATACAATGAGCAGTTCTTC.

The chain recombines TRBV20-1 with TRBJ2-7, with D perhaps matching TRBD1 (6 bases). V was cut by 3 bases and J by 3 bases, with 12 bases left in between. Germline CDR1 and CDR2: DFQATT and SNEGSKA (reference sequence). This CDR3 region has 13 residues. The CDR3: CSASWGQGYEQYF. CDR3 in DNA: TGCAGTGCTAGTTGGGGACAAGGCTACGAGCAGTACTTC.

The J gene is TRBJ2-5, the V gene TRBV7-2; D is undetermined. This CDR3 is built from 12 residues. Per germline, CDR1 SGHTA and CDR2 FQGNSA. V lost 1 base and J 4 bases, leaving 4 bases between the germline ends. In nucleotides, the CDR3 is TGTGCCAGCAGCTTAGATCGAGAGACCCAGTACTTC. Its translation is CASSLDRETQYF.

The chain has TRBV5-1 and TRBJ2-3; tentatively, D is TRBD2 (8 bases). The V end was cut by 2 bases, the J end by 4 bases, with 17 bases between. Germline values: CDR1 SGHRS, CDR2 YFSETQ. CDR3 length: 16 residues. CDR3 DNA sequence: TGCGCCAGCAGCTTCAGGACTAGCAGGGGGGCAGATACGCAGTATTTT. This codes for CASSFRTSRGADTQYF. Combining the CDR3 with reference TRBV5-1 and TRBJ2-3 gives the whole variable domain KAGVTQTPRYLIKTRGQQVTLSCSPISGHRSVSWYQQTPGQGLQFLFEYFSETQRNKGNFPGRFSGRQFSNSRSEMNVSTLELGDSALYLCASSFRTSRGADTQYFGPGTRLTVL.

The chain links TRBV19 to TRBJ1-2, with 8 nucleotides matching TRBD1. J was trimmed by 7 bases and V by 5 bases; bases with no gene match: 3. The CDR3 sequence is 12 residues long. From germline, CDR1 is LNHDA and CDR2 SQIVND (reference sequence). The CDR3 DNA is TGTGCCAGTAGTTTGGACAGGGCTGGCTACACCTTC. Amino acids: CASSLDRAGYTF.

The rearrangement links TRBV7-8 to TRBJ1-1; TRBD1 aligns across 7 bases. The CDR3 has 14 amino acids. Germline V gives CDR1 SGHVS, CDR2 FQNEAQ. The trim removed 5 bases at V and 7 bases at J, leaving 10 bases unmatched. CDR3 DNA sequence: TGTGCCAGCAGCGCGACGACAGGGCCGGGTGAAGCTTTCTTT. Translation gives CASSATTGPGEAFF. Supplemented by reference TRBV7-8 and TRBJ1-1, the full variable domain reads GAGVSQSPRYKVAKRGQDVALRCDPISGHVSLFWYQQALGQGPEFLTYFQNEAQLDKSGLPSDRFFAERPEGSVSTLKIQRTQQEDSAVYLCASSATTGPGEAFFGQGTRLTVV.

DNA for the CDR3: TGTGCCAGCAGCTTCCGGGACAGGGGGCGGACTGAAGCTTTCTTT. Its protein is CASSFRDRGRTEAFF. The V call is TRBV7-9, the J call TRBJ1-1, with 12 bases identical to TRBD1. The CDR3 runs to 15 residues. With V trimmed by 3 bases and J by 5 bases, 4 bases remained unmatched. Germline CDR1 reads SEHNR; CDR2 reads FQNEAQ (reference sequence).

As regards this clone: Other nucleotide sequences in the sample specify the same CDR3. The chain carries TRBV19 and TRBJ1-1; the D is unclear. Trimming removed 2 bases from V and 1 base from J, with 5 bases in between. The CDR3 runs to 13 residues. Germline V CDR1 and CDR2: LNHDA, SQIVND (reference sequence). The CDR3 here is CASSIIRNTEAFF. For the CDR3, the DNA is TGTGCCAGTAGTATAATCAGGAACACTGAAGCTTTCTTT.

This clone was counted a single time. The chain employs TRBV11-2 and TRBJ2-1; 9 bases fit TRBD2. With 5 bases clipped from V and 8 bases from J, the junction kept 10 bases outside the gene matches. The CDR3 has 15 amino acids. Per the germline V gene, CDR1 is SGHAT and CDR2 is FQNNGV. The CDR3 here is CASSRVGGGADEQFF. Written as DNA, the CDR3 is TGTGCCAGCAGCCGAGTGGGCGGGGGGGCCGATGAGCAGTTCTTC.